This TCR beta chain was observed in a study of T-cell memory formation after mild COVID-19. Background on the study: TCR clustering was largely donor specific. Study findings and constraints: Clones that contracted from day 15 to 85 were balanced CD4/CD8, while later expanders leaned CD4+. CD4+ clones that contracted lay mainly in CM and EM; CD8+ ones lay in EMRA. In pre-infection memory, a portion of responding clones appeared, which suggested that cross-reactive memory joined.

On this clonotype: The antigen remains undetermined.

Germline CDR1 is SGHTA and CDR2 is FQGTGA. The CDR3 is 14 residues long. Trimming took 1 base from V and 8 from J, leaving 14 bases between them. TCRdb reanalysed the 5' RACE reads using MiXCR and keeps one entry per CDR3 protein. The data show roughly 510,000 distinct CDR3 sequences, 15% to 20% seen once. The receptor's source is an adult woman who had mild COVID-19 (a few samples of this study predate the infection). Cell type and time point are not known. The material sequenced was PBMCs or a T cell subset sorted from them (not recorded which). J is TRBJ1-1 and V is TRBV7-3; the D is unclear. This CDR3 is CASSLMSGMTEAFF. DNA of the CDR3: TGTGCCAGCAGCTTAATGAGTGGGATGACGGAAGCTTTCTTT.